Listed below are T cell receptor beta chains from one sample, sequenced in a study of blood T cell dynamics during melanoma immunotherapy. Only in-frame clones appear in the TCRdb table, and some are missing; sequencing was by immunoSEQ multiplex PCR. The sample records some 11,000 clones, roughly nine tenths being singletons. Specimen: blood, collected from a patient treated with checkpoint blockade. The source of these receptors is a human donor with melanoma. Each CDR3 is given with its conserved first and last residue. A D gene is named only where the DNA matches it firmly. Some rows have no size entry. The others give once, few or many, or a class for an expanded clone.

V	J	size	D	CDR3	DNA
TRBV13	TRBJ2-7	-	TRBD2	CASSPASSGRSYEQYF	TGTGCCAGCAGCCCCGCGTCTAGCGGGAGGAGCTACGAGCAGTACTTC
TRBV11-2	TRBJ2-7	-	-	CASSSWGGGSRVEQYF	TGTGCCAGCAGCTCGTGGGGGGGCGGGAGTCGGGTCGAGCAGTACTTC
TRBV7-2	TRBJ1-5	-	-	CASSLWRDQPQHF	TGTGCCAGCAGCTTGTGGAGAGATCAGCCCCAGCATTTT
TRBV7-3	TRBJ1-3	-	-	CASSRLGVGNTIYF	TGTGCCAGCAGCCGCCTGGGGGTTGGAAACACCATATATTTT
TRBV7-2	TRBJ1-5	few	TRBD1	CASSPSQGGNQPQHF	TGTGCCAGCAGCCCATCCCAGGGGGGGAATCAGCCCCAGCATTTT
TRBV5-8	TRBJ1-2	-	-	CASSPAGGYTF	TGTGCCAGCAGCCCTGCCGGGGGCTACACCTTC
TRBV7-2	TRBJ2-7	once	TRBD2	CASSLAASAAGVQYF	TGTGCCAGCAGCTTAGCCGCTAGCGCGGCGGGGGTGCAGTACTTC
TRBV29-1	TRBJ2-7	-	TRBD1	CSALGGQAANEQYF	TGCAGCGCCCTGGGGGGACAGGCCGCCAACGAGCAGTACTTC
TRBV2	TRBJ1-2	-	-	CASSGGGINYGYTF	TGTGCCAGCAGTGGGGGGGGGATTAACTATGGCTACACCTTC
TRBV27	TRBJ2-7	-	-	CASSSADRYEQYF	TGTGCCAGCAGTTCCGCGGACAGATACGAGCAGTACTTC
TRBV27	TRBJ1-4	-	-	CASSFQGWPNEKLFF	TGTGCCAGCAGTTTTCAGGGGTGGCCTAATGAAAAACTGTTTTTT
TRBV10-3	TRBJ1-2	-	-	CAISDGLTNYGYTF	TGTGCCATCAGTGACGGACTGACCAACTATGGCTACACCTTC
TRBV7-6	TRBJ2-7	-	-	CASSLGGPGEQYF	TGTGCCAGCAGCTTAGGGGGGCCCGGGGAGCAGTACTTC
TRBV13	TRBJ2-3	-	-	CASSPRVGIASTDTQYF	TGTGCCAGCAGCCCCCGGGTGGGTATAGCTAGCACAGATACGCAGTATTTT
TRBV6-1	TRBJ1-1	-	-	CASTEGWGTEAFF	TGTGCCAGCACCGAGGGGTGGGGGACTGAAGCTTTCTTT
TRBV6-4	TRBJ2-2	-	-	CASSDGEDTGELFF	TGTGCCAGCAGTGACGGAGAGGACACCGGGGAGCTGTTTTTT
TRBV4-1	TRBJ2-7	-	TRBD2	CASSWLAGGGGQYF	TGCGCCAGCAGTTGGCTAGCGGGAGGAGGGGGGCAGTACTTC
TRBV10-2	TRBJ2-3	-	TRBD2	CASSGRERTDTQYF	TGCGCCAGCAGTGGGCGGGAGCGCACAGATACGCAGTATTTT
TRBV7-2	TRBJ2-3	-	-	CASRGINTDTQYF	TGTGCCAGCAGGGGAATAAACACAGATACGCAGTATTTT
TRBV19	TRBJ2-2	-	-	CASSIGGGQNTGELFF	TGTGCCAGTAGTATAGGAGGGGGACAAAACACCGGGGAGCTGTTTTTT
TRBV21-1	TRBJ2-5	-	-	CASTGKAPSETQYF	TGTGCCAGCACCGGAAAGGCCCCGTCGGAGACCCAGTACTTC
TRBV11-3	TRBJ2-1	-	-	CASSLGSSSDEQFF	TGTGCCAGCAGCTTAGGGTCTAGCAGCGATGAGCAGTTCTTC
TRBV7-9	TRBJ2-3	-	TRBD2	CASSPMTSAYTDTQYF	TGTGCCAGCAGCCCAATGACTAGCGCCTACACAGATACGCAGTATTTT
TRBV5-4	TRBJ2-3	-	-	CASSLDPLGGTQYF	TGTGCCAGCAGCTTGGACCCCCTTGGTGGTACGCAGTATTTT
TRBV5-6	TRBJ1-2	-	TRBD1	CASKPDPGGASHTF	TGTGCCAGCAAACCCGACCCAGGGGGCGCGTCTCACACCTTC
TRBV19	TRBJ1-5	-	TRBD1	CASSSQGAISNQPQHF	TGTGCCAGTAGCTCACAGGGGGCGATTAGCAATCAGCCCCAGCATTTT